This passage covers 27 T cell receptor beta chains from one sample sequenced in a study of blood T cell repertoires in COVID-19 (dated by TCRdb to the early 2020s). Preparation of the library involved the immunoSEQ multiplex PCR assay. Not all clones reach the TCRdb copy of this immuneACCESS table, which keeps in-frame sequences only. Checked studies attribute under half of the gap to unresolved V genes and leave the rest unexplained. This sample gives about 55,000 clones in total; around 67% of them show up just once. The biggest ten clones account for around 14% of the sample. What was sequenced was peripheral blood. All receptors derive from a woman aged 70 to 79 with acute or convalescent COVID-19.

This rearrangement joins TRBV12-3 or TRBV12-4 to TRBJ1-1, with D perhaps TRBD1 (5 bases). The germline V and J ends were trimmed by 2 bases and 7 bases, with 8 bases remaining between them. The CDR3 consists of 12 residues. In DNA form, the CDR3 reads TGTGCCAGCAGTTTAAGGGGCGGTGAAGCTTTCTTT. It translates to CASSLRGGEAFF.

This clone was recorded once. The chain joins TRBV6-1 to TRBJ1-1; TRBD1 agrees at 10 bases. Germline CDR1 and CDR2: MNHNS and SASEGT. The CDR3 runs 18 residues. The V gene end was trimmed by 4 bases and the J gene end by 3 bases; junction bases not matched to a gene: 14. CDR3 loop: CASSVLATGGRKDTEAFF. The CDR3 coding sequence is TGTGCCAGCAGTGTCTTAGCGACAGGGGGCCGTAAGGACACTGAAGCTTTCTTT.

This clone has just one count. In nucleotides, the CDR3 is TGTGCCAGCAGTTACTCGACAGGGGAGACCCAGTACTTC. Residues: CASSYSTGETQYF. J is TRBJ2-5 and V is TRBV6-5; 7 positions agree with TRBD1. Germline V gives CDR1 MNHEY, CDR2 SVGAGI. The CDR3 loop spans 13 amino acids. Trimming took 0 bases from V and 5 from J; bases not matched to a gene: 0.

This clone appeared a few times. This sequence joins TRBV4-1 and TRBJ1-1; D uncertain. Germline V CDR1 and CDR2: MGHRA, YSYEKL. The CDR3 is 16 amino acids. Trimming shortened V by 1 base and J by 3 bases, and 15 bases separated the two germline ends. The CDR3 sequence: CASSQVEGAFDTEAFF. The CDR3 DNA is TGCGCCAGCAGCCAAGTTGAGGGAGCGTTTGACACTGAAGCTTTCTTT.

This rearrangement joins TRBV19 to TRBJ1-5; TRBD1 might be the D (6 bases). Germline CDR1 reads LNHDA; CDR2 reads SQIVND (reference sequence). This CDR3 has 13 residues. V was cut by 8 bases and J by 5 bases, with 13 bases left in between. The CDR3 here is CASRLGAYQPQHF. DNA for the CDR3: TGTGCCAGTCGTTTGGGGGCTTATCAGCCCCAGCATTTT.

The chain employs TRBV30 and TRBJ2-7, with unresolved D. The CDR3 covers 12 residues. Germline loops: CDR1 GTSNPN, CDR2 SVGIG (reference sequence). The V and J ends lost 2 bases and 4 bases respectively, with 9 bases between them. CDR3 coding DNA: TGTGCCTGGAGTAGGAGAATTTACGAGCAGTACTTC. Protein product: CAWSRRIYEQYF.

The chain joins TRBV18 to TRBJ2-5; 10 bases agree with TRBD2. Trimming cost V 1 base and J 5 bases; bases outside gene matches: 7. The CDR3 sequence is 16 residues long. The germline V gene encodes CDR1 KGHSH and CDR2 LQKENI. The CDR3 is CASSPRSGGASETQYF. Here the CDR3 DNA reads TGTGCCAGCTCACCACGAAGCGGGGGGGCCAGTGAGACCCAGTACTTC.

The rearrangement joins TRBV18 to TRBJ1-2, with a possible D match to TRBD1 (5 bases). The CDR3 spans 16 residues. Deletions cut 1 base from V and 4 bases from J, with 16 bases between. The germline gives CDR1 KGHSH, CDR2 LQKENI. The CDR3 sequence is CASSPLSKSQGYGYTF. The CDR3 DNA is TGTGCCAGCTCACCACTGTCTAAGAGTCAGGGCTATGGCTACACCTTC.

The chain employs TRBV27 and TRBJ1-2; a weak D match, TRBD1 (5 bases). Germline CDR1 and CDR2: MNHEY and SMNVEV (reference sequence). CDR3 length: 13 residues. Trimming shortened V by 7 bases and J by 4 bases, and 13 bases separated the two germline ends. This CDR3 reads CASKFGGGYGYTF. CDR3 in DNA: TGTGCCAGCAAATTCGGGGGAGGCTATGGCTACACCTTC.

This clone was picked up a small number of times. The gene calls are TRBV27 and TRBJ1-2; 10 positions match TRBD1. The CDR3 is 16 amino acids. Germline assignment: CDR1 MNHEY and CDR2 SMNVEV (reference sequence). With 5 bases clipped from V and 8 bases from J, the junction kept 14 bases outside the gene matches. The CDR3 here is CASSPIRTGGNRGYTF. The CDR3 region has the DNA TGTGCCAGCAGTCCTATCCGGACAGGGGGGAATCGGGGCTACACCTTC.

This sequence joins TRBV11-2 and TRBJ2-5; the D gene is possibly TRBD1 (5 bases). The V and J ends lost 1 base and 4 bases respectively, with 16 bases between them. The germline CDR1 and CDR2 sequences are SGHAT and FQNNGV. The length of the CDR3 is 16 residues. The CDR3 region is CASSLAPGMKGETQYF. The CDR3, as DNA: TGTGCCAGCAGCTTAGCCCCAGGGATGAAGGGAGAGACCCAGTACTTC.

The CDR3 reads CASSLGETGNTEAFF. The CDR3 bases are TGTGCCAGCAGCTTAGGAGAGACAGGGAACACTGAAGCTTTCTTT. V usage is TRBV7-6 and J usage is TRBJ1-1; D is possibly TRBD1 (6 bases). CDR1 SGHVS and CDR2 FNYEAQ come from the germline V gene. This CDR3 contains 15 residues. The V gene lost 1 base and the J gene lost 1 base, with 10 bases spanning the gap. The complete variable domain, with remaining parts taken from reference TRBV7-6 and TRBJ1-1, reads GAGVSQSPRYKVTKRGQDVALRCDPISGHVSLYWYRQALGQGPEFLTYFNYEAQQDKSGLPNDRFSAERPEGSISTLTIQRTEQRDSAMYRCASSLGETGNTEAFFGQGTRLTVV.

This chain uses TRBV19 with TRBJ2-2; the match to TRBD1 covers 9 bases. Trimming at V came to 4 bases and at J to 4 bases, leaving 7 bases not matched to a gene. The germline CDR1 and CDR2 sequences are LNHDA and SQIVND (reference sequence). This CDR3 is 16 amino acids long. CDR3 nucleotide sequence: TGTGCCAGTAGTACTGGGACAGGGAGAGGCACCGGGGAGCTGTTTTTT. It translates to CASSTGTGRGTGELFF.

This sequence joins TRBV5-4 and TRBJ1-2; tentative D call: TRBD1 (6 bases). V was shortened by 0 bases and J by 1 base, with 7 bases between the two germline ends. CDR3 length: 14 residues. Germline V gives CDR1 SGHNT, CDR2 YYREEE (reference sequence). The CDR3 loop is CASSLGTVNYGYTF. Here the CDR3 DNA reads TGTGCCAGCAGCTTGGGGACAGTTAACTATGGCTACACCTTC.

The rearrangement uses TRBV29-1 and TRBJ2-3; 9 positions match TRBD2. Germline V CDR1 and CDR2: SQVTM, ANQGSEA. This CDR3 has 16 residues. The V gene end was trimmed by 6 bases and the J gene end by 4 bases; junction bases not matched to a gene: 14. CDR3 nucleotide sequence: TGCAGCGTCCGGGGGGGCACTAGCGGGTCATCAGATACGCAGTATTTT. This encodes CSVRGGTSGSSDTQYF.

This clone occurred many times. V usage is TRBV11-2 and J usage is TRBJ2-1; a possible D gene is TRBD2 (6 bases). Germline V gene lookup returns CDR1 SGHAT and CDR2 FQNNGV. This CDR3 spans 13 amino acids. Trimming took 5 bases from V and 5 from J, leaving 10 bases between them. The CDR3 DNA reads TGTGCCAGCAGCGGGACGGGGGACAATGAGCAGTTCTTC. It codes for CASSGTGDNEQFF.

The CDR3 is CASSTSGLAGEETQYF. The DNA for the CDR3 is TGTGCCAGTAGTACCTCGGGACTAGCGGGGGAAGAGACCCAGTACTTC. The chain joins TRBV19 to TRBJ2-5, with 14 nucleotides matching TRBD2. The germline V gene encodes CDR1 LNHDA and CDR2 SQIVND (reference sequence). V lost 4 bases and J lost 3; bases outside the gene matches: 4. This CDR3 is 16 amino acids long. The variable domain in full, with the rest retrieved from reference TRBV19 and TRBJ2-5, is DGGITQSPKYLFRKEGQNVTLSCEQNLNHDAMYWYRQDPGQGLRLIYYSQIVNDFQKGDIAEGYSVSREKKESFPLTVTSAQKNPTAFYLCASSTSGLAGEETQYFGPGTRLLVL.

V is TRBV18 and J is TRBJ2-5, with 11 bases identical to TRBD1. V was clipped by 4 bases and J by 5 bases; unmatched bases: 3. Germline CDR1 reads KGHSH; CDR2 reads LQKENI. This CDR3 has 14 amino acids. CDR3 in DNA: TGTGCCAGCTCACGGACAGGGGGCGTTGAGACCCAGTACTTC. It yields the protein CASSRTGGVETQYF.

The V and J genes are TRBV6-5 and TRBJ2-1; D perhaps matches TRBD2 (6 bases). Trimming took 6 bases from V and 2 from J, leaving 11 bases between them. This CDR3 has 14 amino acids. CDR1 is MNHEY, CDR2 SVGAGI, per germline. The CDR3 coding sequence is TGTGCCAGCAGGACTAGATCAGCCTACAATGAGCAGTTCTTC. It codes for CASRTRSAYNEQFF.

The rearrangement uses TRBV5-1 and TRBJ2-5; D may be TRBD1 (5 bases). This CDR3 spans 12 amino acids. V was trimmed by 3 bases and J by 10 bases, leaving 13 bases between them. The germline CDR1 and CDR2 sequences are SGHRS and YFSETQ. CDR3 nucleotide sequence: TGCGCCAGCAGCTCGGCCCTAGGGGACCAGTACTTC. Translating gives CASSSALGDQYF.

The CDR3, as DNA: TGTGCCAGCAGTGAGCCAGGGATGAACACTGAAGCTTTCTTT. Its translation: CASSEPGMNTEAFF. The chain has TRBV6-1 and TRBJ1-1, with D perhaps TRBD1 (5 bases). Between the trimmed V and J ends, which lost 3 bases and 0 bases, there was a span of 8 bases. Per the germline V gene, CDR1 is MNHNS and CDR2 is SASEGT. This CDR3 contains 14 residues.

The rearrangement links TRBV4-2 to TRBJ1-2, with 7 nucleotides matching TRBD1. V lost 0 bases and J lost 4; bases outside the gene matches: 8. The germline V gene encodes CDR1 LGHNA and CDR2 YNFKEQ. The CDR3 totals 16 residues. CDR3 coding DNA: TGTGCCAGCAGCCAAGACGTTTTCGGGACAGCCTATGGCTACACCTTC. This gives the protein CASSQDVFGTAYGYTF.

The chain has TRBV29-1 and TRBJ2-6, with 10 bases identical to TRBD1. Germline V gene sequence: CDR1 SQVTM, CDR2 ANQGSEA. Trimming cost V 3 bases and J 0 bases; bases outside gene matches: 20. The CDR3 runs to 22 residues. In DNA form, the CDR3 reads TGCAGCGTTGATGCTCTTCGGGGATTCAGACAGGGGGCCATCTCTGGGGCCAACGTCCTGACTTTC. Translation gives CSVDALRGFRQGAISGANVLTF.

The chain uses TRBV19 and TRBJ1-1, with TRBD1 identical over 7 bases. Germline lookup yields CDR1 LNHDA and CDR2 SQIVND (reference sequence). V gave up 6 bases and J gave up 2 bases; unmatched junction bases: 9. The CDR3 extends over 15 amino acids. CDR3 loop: CASSHPGTANTEAFF. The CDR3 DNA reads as TGTGCCAGTAGCCACCCCGGGACAGCTAACACTGAAGCTTTCTTT.

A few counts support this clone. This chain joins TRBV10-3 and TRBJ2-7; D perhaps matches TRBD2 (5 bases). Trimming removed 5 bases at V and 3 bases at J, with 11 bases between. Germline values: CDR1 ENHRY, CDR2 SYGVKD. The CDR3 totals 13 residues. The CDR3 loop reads CAISPNGDYEQYF. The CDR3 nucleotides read TGTGCCATCAGTCCTAACGGGGACTACGAGCAGTACTTC.

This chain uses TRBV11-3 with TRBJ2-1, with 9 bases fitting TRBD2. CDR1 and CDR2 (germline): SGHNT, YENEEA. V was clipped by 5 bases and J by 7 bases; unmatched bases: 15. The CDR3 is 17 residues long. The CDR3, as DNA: TGTGCCAGCAGCCCGGGGACTGGGCGGGGGGGCAGGAATGAGCAGTTCTTC. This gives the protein CASSPGTGRGGRNEQFF.

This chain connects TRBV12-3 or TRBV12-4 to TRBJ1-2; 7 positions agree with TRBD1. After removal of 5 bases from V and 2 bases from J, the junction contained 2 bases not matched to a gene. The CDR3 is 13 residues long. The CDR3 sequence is CASSRGQNYGYTF. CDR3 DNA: TGTGCCAGCAGTAGGGGACAGAACTATGGCTACACCTTC.